This T cell receptor (beta chain) was identified during a study of beta chain features in type 1 diabetes. The V and J ends lost 0 bases and 5 bases, in that order; junction bases with no gene match: 8. Germline CDR1 is SGDLS and CDR2 is YYNGEE. The CDR3 runs to 17 residues. The isolated RNA, all of it, was reverse transcribed, so expressed TCRB transcripts were what got sequenced. The assay was immunoSEQ multiplex PCR, and TCRdb's table has in-frame clones only and misses some. The sample shows about 900,000 clones, about a sixth of them seen only once. Sequenced sample: naive CD4+ T cells from blood. The chain recombines TRBV9 with TRBJ2-5, with 12 bases lining up with TRBD2. The receptor comes from a woman aged 18-29 years in good health. The CDR3 spells CASSVGASGRAYETQYF. The DNA of the CDR3 is TGTGCCAGCAGCGTAGGGGCTAGCGGGAGGGCCTACGAGACCCAGTACTTC.